This T cell receptor (beta chain) was profiled in a study of T cells after posttransplantation cyclophosphamide. Study-wide points: Skin or GI-infiltrating T cells shared few TRB sequences with blood. Later post-transplant blood repertoires were often dominated by donor CD8+ memory clones. Recipient CMV seropositivity and CMV reactivation strongly tracked TRB clonality.

A remark on this clone: Its antigen is not identified.

Cyclophosphamide on days +3 and +4 followed busulfan-fludarabine conditioning and a marrow graft. Profiled with immunoSEQ multiplex PCR; TCRdb holds only in-frame clones, not every one. Of some 43,000 clones listed, roughly 87% are singletons. Germline V gene data show CDR1 as MNHNS and CDR2 as SASEGT. Germline trimming cut 4 bases from V and 9 bases from J; bases unmatched to any gene: 3. The CDR3 spans 15 residues. The material sequenced was PBMCs, taken about 62 days after allogeneic stem cell transplant with posttransplant cyclophosphamide. This chain joins TRBV6-1 and TRBJ2-1; 16 bases fit TRBD2. The receptor was isolated from a male patient between 55 and 70 years old who received an allogeneic stem cell transplant from a related donor and was CMV-positive. Part of the T cell pool may stem from the graft donor. The CDR3 loop reads CASSGGLAGGIEQFF. CDR3 in DNA: TGTGCCAGCAGTGGGGGACTAGCGGGGGGGATTGAGCAGTTCTTC.